This TCR beta chain was retrieved from a study of OX40 agonist ivuxolimab in advanced cancers. CDR1 and CDR2 (germline): MNHEY, SMNVEV (reference sequence). CDR3 size: 15 residues. Deletions cut 2 bases from V and 4 bases from J, with 12 bases between. The method was immunoSEQ multiplex PCR; TCRdb's version includes in-frame clones alone and lacks a portion of them. The sample contains some 50,000 clones, 80% to 85% of which appear only once. Here the sequenced sample was CD4+ or CD8+ T cells sorted from blood, taken in a trial of the OX40 agonist ivuxolimab. This TCR was sampled from an adult with an advanced solid tumor such as melanoma, head and neck, liver or kidney cancer. The chain recombines TRBV27 with TRBJ2-1; no firm D call. CDR3 loop: CASSLMGSAYNEQFF. CDR3 bases: TGTGCCAGCAGTTTAATGGGTTCGGCTTACAATGAGCAGTTCTTC.